This is a list of T cell receptor beta chains from one sample in a study of read filtering for tumor transcriptome and immune sequencing. A single record per CDR3 protein comes from TCRdb applying MiXCR to the reads. The sample shows fewer than 75,000 distinct CDR3 sequences, 20% of them seen only once. Material for sequencing was a population of CD138-negative cells sorted from bone marrow. These receptors came from a donor at least 40 years old with multiple myeloma. The CDR3 runs from the conserved cysteine through the conserved F or W. D genes are given only for firm matches. Expanded clones are given a class, and other clones once, few, many or no size at all.

clone size,D gene,V gene,J gene,CDR3 length,CDR3 DNA,CDR3 protein
many,-,TRBV4-2,TRBJ2-3,13,TGTGCCAGCAGCGTGGATGCCTGGGATACGCAGTATTTT,CASSVDAWDTQYF
many,-,TRBV15,TRBJ2-3,17,TGTGCCACCAGCCGCCCCCTCGGTGTAGCGAACAGTGGTACGCAGTATTTT,CATSRPLGVANSGTQYF
medium-sized,TRBD2,TRBV28,TRBJ2-1,14,TGTGCCAGCTCGTACAGCGGGGAATACAATGAGCAGTTCTTC,CASSYSGEYNEQFF
many,-,TRBV28,TRBJ2-6,15,TGTGCCAGCAGCTCGTGGCTCTCTGGGGCCAACGTCCTGACTTTC,CASSSWLSGANVLTF
-,TRBD1,TRBV3-1,TRBJ2-2,17,TGTGCCAGCAGCCGACAGGGTTACCGGGGTATCACCGGGGAGCTGTTTTTT,CASSRQGYRGITGELFF
once,-,TRBV29-1,TRBJ1-5,14,TGCGGCGTCGCGACGGACAGCCACAATCAGCCCCAGCATTTT,CGVATDSHNQPQHF
many,-,TRBV12-3/TRBV12-4,TRBJ2-3,16,TGTGCCAGCAGACCCAGGGGTGCGGGGGTCACAGATACGCAGTATTTT,CASRPRGAGVTDTQYF
many,-,TRBV20-1,TRBJ2-6,14,TGCAGTGCTAGAGACATTTCAGGGGCCAACGTCCTGACTTTC,CSARDISGANVLTF
many,-,TRBV28,TRBJ1-4,15,TGTGCCAGCAGTTTCGCGGGGGGAACTAATGAAAAACTGTTTTTT,CASSFAGGTNEKLFF
few,-,TRBV15,TRBJ2-7,13,TGTGCCACCAGCAACAAGGTCTCCTACGAGCAGTACTTC,CATSNKVSYEQYF
few,-,TRBV28,TRBJ2-1,18,TGTGCCAGCAGTTTATGGAGTTCGACCGCGAGCTCCTACAATGAGCAGTTCTTC,CASSLWSSTASSYNEQFF
few,-,TRBV6-2/TRBV6-3,TRBJ1-1,14,TGTGCCAGCAGTTACAGGGGCCTCTTGACTGAAGCTTTCTTT,CASSYRGLLTEAFF
-,TRBD2,TRBV20-1,TRBJ2-1,14,TGCAGTGCTACGCTAGCGGGAGTCGTCAATGAGCAGTTCTTC,CSATLAGVVNEQFF
few,TRBD2,TRBV10-3,TRBJ2-1,13,TGTGCCATCAGTGCAGCGGGGAGGGATGAGCAGTTCTTC,CAISAAGRDEQFF
medium-sized,-,TRBV20-1,TRBJ2-1,13,TGCAGTGCTAGCAGGAATACAGGGAATGAGCAGTTCTTC,CSASRNTGNEQFF
many,-,TRBV29-1,TRBJ2-5,13,TGCAGCGTTGTGCCGGAATCCCAAGAGACCCAGTACTTC,CSVVPESQETQYF
many,TRBD1,TRBV7-3,TRBJ2-7,15,TGTGCCAGCGGGACCCTTCAGGGGGTTCCCTACGAGCAGTACTTC,CASGTLQGVPYEQYF
many,-,TRBV29-1,TRBJ2-7,12,TGCAGCGGAGGGGAAGTTAAGGCCGAGCAGTACTTC,CSGGEVKAEQYF
-,TRBD1,TRBV28,TRBJ2-2,16,TGTGCCAGCGGTCGCGCCGGGACAGTTCGGACCAGGGAGCTGTTTTTT,CASGRAGTVRTRELFF
many,-,TRBV6-1,TRBJ2-5,12,TGTGCCAGCAGTGAAGTAGGCCAGACCCAGTACTTC,CASSEVGQTQYF
-,-,TRBV13,TRBJ2-7,15,TGTGCCAGCAGCCCTACCAGCTTTACCTCCTACGAGCAGTACTTC,CASSPTSFTSYEQYF
many,TRBD2,TRBV12-3/TRBV12-4,TRBJ2-1,16,TGTGCCAGCAGTCCCTGGTTTGGTAGCGGGAGAGTTGAGCAGTTCTTC,CASSPWFGSGRVEQFF
few,TRBD2,TRBV5-4,TRBJ2-5,16,TGTGCCAGCAGCTCCCGCCTAGCGGGGGGACACGAGACCCAGTACTTC,CASSSRLAGGHETQYF
many,-,TRBV6-2/TRBV6-3,TRBJ1-1,13,TGTGCCAGCAGTTATGCCCGCGGGTCTGAAGCTTTCTTT,CASSYARGSEAFF
few,-,TRBV24-1,TRBJ2-5,15,TGTGCCACCAGTGACCACACTAGCTCCCAAGAGACCCAGTACTTC,CATSDHTSSQETQYF
many,TRBD2,TRBV25-1,TRBJ2-5,16,TGTGCCAGCAGCACTCGGACTAGCGGGGGAGGAGAGACCCAGTACTTC,CASSTRTSGGGETQYF
many,-,TRBV6-2/TRBV6-3,TRBJ2-1,16,TGTGCCAGCATTCTGAGGCAGGCTTTACCCTACAATGAGCAGTTCTTC,CASILRQALPYNEQFF
-,TRBD1,TRBV20-1,TRBJ1-1,14,TGCAGTGCTAGAGCCCAGCAGGGGGAGGCTGAAGCTTTCTTT,CSARAQQGEAEAFF
many,-,TRBV7-9,TRBJ1-1,14,TGTGCCAGCAGCTTAGGCAGTGCCGCCACTGAAGCTTTCTTT,CASSLGSAATEAFF
many,-,TRBV25-1,TRBJ1-2,13,TGTGCCAGCAATACCCAGGGGAGCTATGGCTACACCTTC,CASNTQGSYGYTF
few,-,TRBV9,TRBJ1-3,15,TGTGCCAGCAGTGTAGGTCGGGGCTCTGGAAACACCATATATTTT,CASSVGRGSGNTIYF
many,-,TRBV27,TRBJ1-1,13,TGTGCCAGCGGGAGACAGGCGAACACTGAAGCTTTCTTT,CASGRQANTEAFF
many,-,TRBV20-1,TRBJ1-4,13,TGCAGTGCTAATCCCGCGGAGGAGGGAAAACTGTTTTTT,CSANPAEEGKLFF
few,-,TRBV20-1,TRBJ2-5,11,TGCAGTGCGAGAGGGGGAGAGACCCAGTACTTC,CSARGGETQYF